The rows below give T cell receptor beta chains drawn from one sample of a study of regulatory T cells in long-lasting Graves disease. TCRdb fed the multiplex PCR reads into MiXCR, producing one record per CDR3 protein. Seen here are more than 350,000 distinct CDR3 sequences, under 25% observed once, and the top ten hold roughly an eighth. Sequenced here: peripheral blood mononuclear cells (PBMCs), sampled when the disease was refractory, from a patient treated with antithyroid drugs. The receptors were sampled from a female donor with Graves disease. Both conserved end residues are part of each CDR3. The D gene is left open where the match is weak. Clone size appears in some rows only: once, few, many, or a class for an expanded clone.

few | TRBD1 | TRBJ1-2 | TRBV20-1 | CSAERQGAGYGYTF | TGCAGTGCGGAGCGACAGGGGGCAGGCTATGGCTACACCTTC
many | . | TRBJ2-7 | TRBV15 | CATSSSVGGSYEQYF | TGTGCCACCAGCTCTTCAGTTGGGGGCTCCTACGAGCAGTACTTC
few | . | TRBJ2-5 | TRBV7-9 | CASSLRIQETRYF | TGTGCCAGCAGCCTCAGGATACAAGAGACCCGGTACTTC
. | TRBD2 | TRBJ2-3 | TRBV2 | CASSPLASFSTDTQYF | TGTGCCAGCAGCCCACTAGCGTCATTTAGCACAGATACGCAGTATTTT
many | TRBD2 | TRBJ2-7 | TRBV15 | CATSERSRGLAGGPRDEQYF | TGTGCCACCAGCGAGCGATCCCGTGGGCTAGCGGGAGGGCCTAGGGACGAGCAGTACTTC
. | . | TRBJ1-3 | TRBV3-1 | CASSHKGIGGNTIYF | TGTGCCAGCAGCCACAAGGGAATAGGTGGAAACACCATATATTTT
many | TRBD1 | TRBJ2-5 | TRBV18 | CASSPRTGEETQYF | TGTGCCAGCAGCCCGCGGACAGGGGAGGAGACCCAGTACTTC
many | . | TRBJ2-2 | TRBV12-3/TRBV12-4 | CASSLSGGELFF | TGTGCCAGCAGTTTATCTGGCGGGGAGCTGTTTTTT
few | . | TRBJ2-3 | TRBV7-9 | CASTPAEADTQYF | TGTGCCAGCACCCCGGCGGAGGCAGATACGCAGTATTTT
. | . | TRBJ2-7 | TRBV20-1 | CSARDPYEQYF | TGCAGTGCTAGAGATCCTTACGAGCAGTACTTC
few | . | TRBJ1-1 | TRBV18 | CASSREGGHSEAFF | TGTGCCAGCTCCCGGGAGGGGGGGCACAGTGAAGCTTTCTTT
. | . | TRBJ1-1 | TRBV7-9 | CASSQKANTEAFF | TGTGCCAGCAGCCAGAAGGCGAACACTGAAGCTTTCTTT
many | TRBD1 | TRBJ2-6 | TRBV27 | CASSNRGFGANVLTF | TGTGCCAGCAGCAACAGGGGGTTTGGGGCCAACGTCCTGACTTTC
few | TRBD1 | TRBJ2-7 | TRBV29-1 | CSVVPDRDEQYF | TGCAGCGTTGTCCCGGACAGGGACGAGCAGTACTTC
many | TRBD2 | TRBJ2-5 | TRBV7-8 | CASSPGRWRMETQYF | TGTGCCAGCAGCCCCGGGAGGTGGAGAATGGAGACCCAGTACTTC
. | . | TRBJ2-2 | TRBV12-3/TRBV12-4 | CASSSTSINTGELFF | TGTGCCAGCAGCTCGACTAGTATAAACACCGGGGAGCTGTTTTTT
few | . | TRBJ1-5 | TRBV6-2/TRBV6-3 | CATRVGNQPQHF | TGTGCCACCCGGGTTGGTAATCAGCCCCAGCATTTT
. | TRBD2 | TRBJ2-7 | TRBV4-1 | CASSQDSGLAAEQYF | TGCGCCAGCAGCCAAGATTCGGGACTAGCGGCCGAGCAGTACTTC
many | . | TRBJ1-2 | TRBV29-1 | CSVEALGGGYTF | TGCAGCGTTGAAGCCCTCGGGGGAGGCTACACCTTC
. | TRBD2 | TRBJ2-2 | TRBV7-3 | CASSPSPGLAGTGELFF | TGTGCCAGCAGCCCTTCCCCCGGACTAGCGGGAACCGGGGAGCTGTTTTTT
many | . | TRBJ2-7 | TRBV27 | CASSFTPSYEQYF | TGTGCCAGCAGTTTTACTCCCTCCTACGAGCAGTACTTC
many | . | TRBJ1-1 | TRBV6-4 | CASSDTENTEAFF | TGTGCCAGCAGTGACACGGAGAACACTGAAGCTTTCTTT
many | . | TRBJ1-2 | TRBV12-5 | CASGLVPGSEDYGYTF | TGTGCTAGTGGTTTGGTACCGGGGTCTGAGGACTATGGCTACACCTTC
. | . | TRBJ2-2 | TRBV29-1 | CSVERLANTGELFF | TGCAGCGTTGAACGTCTAGCGAACACCGGGGAGCTGTTTTTT
few | . | TRBJ2-7 | TRBV12-3/TRBV12-4 | CASSLHLQARQGSEQYF | TGTGCCAGCAGTTTACATTTACAGGCCCGCCAAGGTAGCGAGCAGTACTTC
few | . | TRBJ2-5 | TRBV2 | CASSFTGTDQYF | TGTGCCAGCAGTTTTACTGGGACTGACCAGTACTTC
. | . | TRBJ2-3 | TRBV12-5 | CASGDGTAGDTQYF | TGTGCTAGTGGTGACGGGACCGCAGGGGATACGCAGTATTTT
many | TRBD1 | TRBJ2-2 | TRBV28 | CASINSGTGGTGELFF | TGTGCCAGCATTAACTCCGGGACAGGGGGCACCGGGGAGCTGTTTTTT